The rows below give T cell receptor beta chains drawn from one sample of a study of cytomegalovirus exposure and HLA in healthy donors. Assay used: immunoSEQ multiplex PCR; TCRdb lists only in-frame clones, some missing. In the table there are about 360,000 clones, 75% to 90% of which are singletons. The sequencing input was PBMCs. Source of these receptors: a woman aged 18 to 35 in good health and CMV-seronegative. Both conserved end residues are part of each CDR3. D genes are given only for firm matches. Only part of the rows carry a size: once, few, many, or a class if the clone is expanded.

D gene | J gene | clone size | V gene | CDR3 DNA | CDR3 protein
- | TRBJ1-4 | - | TRBV6-5 | TGTGCCAGCAGTTACTCGGCACCTTCAACTAATGAAAAACTGTTTTTT | CASSYSAPSTNEKLFF
TRBD1 | TRBJ2-1 | - | TRBV6-4 | TGTGCCAGCAGTGACTACAGGGGGATGGTGCAGTTCTTC | CASSDYRGMVQFF
TRBD2 | TRBJ2-5 | - | TRBV7-8 | TGTGCCACACGGACTAGCGGGGGCTCTCAGTACTTC | CATRTSGGSQYF
TRBD1 | TRBJ1-1 | - | TRBV19 | TGTGCCAGTAGTATACGACAGGGGCCAAACACTGAAGCTTTCTTT | CASSIRQGPNTEAFF
- | TRBJ2-7 | - | TRBV28 | TGTGCCAGCAGTTTGGGAGCCTACGAGCAGTACTTC | CASSLGAYEQYF
- | TRBJ1-4 | - | TRBV27 | TGTGCCAGCAGTTTAGGGAGGGGGGACGAAAAACTGTTTTTT | CASSLGRGDEKLFF
- | TRBJ2-3 | - | TRBV13 | TGTGCCAGCAGCTTCCCCCGTGGTAGGACTAGCACAGATACGCAGTATTTT | CASSFPRGRTSTDTQYF
- | TRBJ1-1 | few | TRBV19 | TGTGCCAGTAGTATGAAGGGTCAGGGGAACACTGAAGCTTTCTTT | CASSMKGQGNTEAFF
- | TRBJ2-2 | - | TRBV13 | TGTGCCAGCAGCTCGGCCGGGACTGAGCCCGGGGAGCTGTTTTTT | CASSSAGTEPGELFF
- | TRBJ1-5 | - | TRBV7-9 | TGTGCCAGCAGCTCGAAACAGGGACCCCAGCATTTT | CASSSKQGPQHF
- | TRBJ1-4 | - | TRBV12-2 | TGTGCAAGTCGCTTAGCTTTAGATGGGACAGGGAGAGAAAAACTGTTTTTT | CASRLALDGTGREKLFF
- | TRBJ2-1 | - | TRBV9 | TGTGCCAGCAGCGTAGATGGGGGGTTCTACAATGAGCAGTTCTTC | CASSVDGGFYNEQFF
- | TRBJ2-7 | - | TRBV6-5 | TGTGCCAGCAGTTCCCCCTTCAAACAGAGATCCTACGAGCAGTACTTC | CASSSPFKQRSYEQYF
- | TRBJ2-3 | - | TRBV2 | TGTGCCAGCAGTGATGGGCAGGGGACTATAGATACGCAGTATTTT | CASSDGQGTIDTQYF
- | TRBJ1-2 | - | TRBV7-9 | TGTGCCAGCAGCTTCGGGGTATTCTATGGCTACACCTTC | CASSFGVFYGYTF
- | TRBJ2-7 | - | TRBV6-5 | TGTGCCAGCAGTTACAGGGGCGGAACCTACGAGCAGTACTTC | CASSYRGGTYEQYF
- | TRBJ2-3 | - | TRBV7-2 | TGTGCCAGCAGCAGACGACAGTCAGATACGCAGTATTTT | CASSRRQSDTQYF
TRBD2 | TRBJ2-2 | - | TRBV9 | TGTGCCAGCAGCGTAGCTAGCGGGAGGGTGGACACCGGGGAGCTGTTTTTT | CASSVASGRVDTGELFF
TRBD2 | TRBJ2-5 | once | TRBV28 | TGTGCCAGCAGTTTATCCCTAGCGGGGGTCCAAGAGACCCAGTACTTC | CASSLSLAGVQETQYF
- | TRBJ2-5 | - | TRBV5-6 | TGTGCCAGCAGCTTGTGGGCAAAAGGGGCAGAGACCCAGTACTTC | CASSLWAKGAETQYF
- | TRBJ2-2 | - | TRBV7-8 | TGTGCCAGCAGCTTAGGGCAGAACACCGGGGAGCTGTTTTTT | CASSLGQNTGELFF
TRBD2 | TRBJ2-3 | - | TRBV5-1 | TGCGCCAGCAGCCGGGGGACTAGCGGGAGCCTCGAGGTAGATACGCAGTATTTT | CASSRGTSGSLEVDTQYF
TRBD2 | TRBJ2-7 | - | TRBV18 | TGTGCCAGCTCACCAACTAGCGGGGCCACCGAGCAGTACTTC | CASSPTSGATEQYF
TRBD1 | TRBJ1-2 | - | TRBV5-4 | TGTGCCAGCAGCTGGGGAGTCGGGACAGAAGATGGCTACACCTTC | CASSWGVGTEDGYTF
- | TRBJ2-4 | - | TRBV2 | TGTGCCAGCAGCACGGACACCAAAAACATTCAGTACTTC | CASSTDTKNIQYF